Listed below are T cell receptor beta chains from one sample, sequenced in a study of T-cell memory formation after mild COVID-19. A single record per CDR3 protein comes from TCRdb applying MiXCR to the 5' RACE reads. This table has fewer than 250,000 distinct CDR3 sequences, roughly 15% appearing once. Sequencing used PBMCs or a T cell subset sorted from them (not recorded which). The receptor source for this set is an adult woman who had mild COVID-19 (a few samples of this study predate the infection). Cell type and time point are not known. The CDR3 runs from the conserved cysteine through the conserved F or W. The D gene is left open where the match is weak. A row's size may be missing; if present it is once, few, many or a size class.

V gene	clone size	D gene	J gene	CDR3 protein	CDR3 DNA
TRBV27	-	-	TRBJ1-2	CASTLSRNYGYTF	TGTGCCAGCACCTTGTCAAGAAACTATGGCTACACCTTC
TRBV7-9	-	-	TRBJ2-1	CASSLVAGNFNEQFF	TGTGCCAGCAGCTTAGTGGCAGGGAACTTCAATGAGCAGTTCTTC
TRBV2	-	-	TRBJ2-5	CASSLSRLVQETQYF	TGTGCCAGCAGTCTTTCCCGACTAGTCCAAGAGACCCAGTACTTC
TRBV2	-	-	TRBJ2-7	CASGGTSYEQYF	TGTGCCAGCGGGGGGACCTCCTACGAGCAGTACTTC
TRBV6-5	-	-	TRBJ2-3	CASSSTTGLPGDTQYF	TGTGCCAGCAGTTCCACCACAGGACTTCCTGGGGATACGCAGTATTTT
TRBV7-2	few	-	TRBJ1-2	CASSPYGLTYGYTF	TGTGCCAGCAGCCCATATGGACTCACCTATGGCTACACCTTC
TRBV5-4	few	-	TRBJ2-1	CASSMGRDEQFF	TGTGCCAGCAGCATGGGACGAGATGAGCAGTTCTTC
TRBV11-2	-	-	TRBJ2-1	CASSFGVGSYNEQFF	TGTGCCAGCAGCTTCGGGGTCGGCTCCTACAATGAGCAGTTCTTC
TRBV7-2	many	-	TRBJ2-2	CASSRNTGELFF	TGTGCCAGCAGCCGGAACACCGGGGAGCTGTTTTTT
TRBV20-1	few	-	TRBJ1-2	CSARDPRGGDGYTF	TGCAGTGCTAGAGATCCCAGGGGCGGAGATGGCTACACCTTC
TRBV5-1	-	-	TRBJ2-6	CASGPTSGANVLTF	TGCGCCAGCGGGCCGACCTCTGGGGCCAACGTCCTGACTTTC
TRBV20-1	-	TRBD1	TRBJ1-1	CSGRAGDRLNTEAFF	TGCAGTGGTCGGGCAGGGGACAGACTGAACACTGAAGCTTTCTTT
TRBV6-6	-	-	TRBJ2-5	CASSYSAGIATQYF	TGTGCCAGCAGTTACTCAGCCGGGATCGCGACCCAGTACTTC
TRBV4-1	-	TRBD2	TRBJ2-1	CASSPRRTSGGPGNEQFF	TGCGCCAGCAGCCCAAGAAGGACTAGCGGGGGCCCGGGGAATGAGCAGTTCTTC
TRBV12-3/TRBV12-4	-	TRBD1	TRBJ1-1	CASRGGMNTEAFF	TGTGCCAGCAGAGGGGGCATGAACACTGAAGCTTTCTTT
TRBV5-1	many	-	TRBJ1-2	CASSADEARYGYTF	TGCGCCAGCAGCGCGGACGAGGCCCGATATGGCTACACCTTC
TRBV29-1	-	-	TRBJ1-2	CSVSTGPNYGYTF	TGCAGCGTATCGACAGGCCCTAACTATGGCTACACCTTC
TRBV3-1	few	-	TRBJ1-4	CASSHRGTNEKLFF	TGTGCCAGCAGCCATCGAGGGACTAATGAAAAACTGTTTTTT
TRBV7-8	many	-	TRBJ2-1	CASSLVPGALEQFF	TGTGCCAGCAGCTTAGTTCCAGGGGCCCTTGAGCAGTTCTTC
TRBV6-1	-	TRBD2	TRBJ2-5	CASSSPGTSGKETQYF	TGTGCCAGCAGTTCTCCCGGGACTAGCGGCAAAGAGACCCAGTACTTC
TRBV29-1	few	TRBD2	TRBJ2-1	CSVASRGRANNEQFF	TGCAGCGTTGCCTCCCGCGGGAGGGCCAACAATGAGCAGTTCTTC
TRBV4-1	-	TRBD2	TRBJ2-1	CASSFGSGVDGHNEQFF	TGCGCCAGCAGCTTTGGTAGCGGGGTAGATGGGCACAATGAGCAGTTCTTC
TRBV5-6	-	-	TRBJ2-3	CASSLFTGVADTQYF	TGTGCCAGCAGCTTGTTCACTGGTGTAGCAGATACGCAGTATTTT
TRBV7-2	-	-	TRBJ2-1	CASTLGGTSEQFF	TGTGCCAGCACCCTGGGAGGAACTAGTGAGCAGTTCTTC
TRBV14	few	TRBD1	TRBJ2-6	CASSQKTGSSGANVLTF	TGTGCCAGCAGCCAGAAGACAGGGAGCTCTGGGGCCAACGTCCTGACTTTC
TRBV5-6	-	-	TRBJ1-6	CASSLAPGDSPLHF	TGTGCCAGCAGCTTGGCCCCGGGTGATTCACCCCTCCACTTT
TRBV12-3/TRBV12-4	-	TRBD2	TRBJ2-4	CASTRGGRKEGIQYF	TGTGCCAGCACCCGCGGGGGGCGAAAGGAGGGCATTCAGTACTTC
TRBV7-9	-	-	TRBJ1-5	CASSLADSSNQPQHF	TGTGCCAGCAGCTTAGCGGACAGTAGCAATCAGCCCCAGCATTTT
TRBV5-1	-	-	TRBJ1-3	CASSLGQAGGNTIYF	TGCGCCAGCAGCTTGGGACAGGCGGGGGGAAACACCATATATTTT
TRBV24-1	-	TRBD1	TRBJ1-6	CATSGSGGISHNSPLHF	TGTGCCACCAGCGGATCAGGGGGAATAAGCCATAATTCACCCCTCCACTTT